Listed below are T cell receptor beta chains from one sample, sequenced in a study of blood T cell repertoires in COVID-19. Profiling relied on immunoSEQ multiplex PCR, and the TCRdb table lists in-frame clones only, not all of them. The sample has around 19,000 clones, 79% seen once; the top ten hold roughly 56%. The sequencing sample was made of peripheral blood. Source of these receptors: an elderly man with acute or convalescent COVID-19. CDR3s include the opening cysteine and the closing phenylalanine or tryptophan. A D gene is named only where the DNA matches it firmly. Size is stated for part of the rows, as once, few or many counts, or as a class when the clone is expanded.

v_call	d_call	j_call	clone_size	cdr3_aa	cdr3_nt
TRBV15	TRBD1	TRBJ1-2	-	CATSTTGVHGYTF	TGTGCCACCAGCACCACAGGGGTACATGGCTACACCTTC
TRBV5-1	-	TRBJ2-3	once	CASSRQEADTQYF	TGCGCCAGCAGCAGGCAAGAAGCGGATACGCAGTATTTT
TRBV14	-	TRBJ1-1	-	CASSQAVGGRAFF	TGTGCCAGCAGCCAAGCGGTGGGGGGGAGAGCTTTCTTT
TRBV18	TRBD2	TRBJ2-1	-	CASSPRVAGTYNEQFF	TGTGCCAGCTCACCACGGGTAGCGGGTACCTACAATGAGCAGTTCTTC
TRBV9	TRBD2	TRBJ2-3	-	CASSASGRGTDTQYF	TGTGCCAGCAGTGCAAGCGGGAGGGGCACAGATACGCAGTATTTT
TRBV6-5	-	TRBJ2-5	-	CASVRGTGETQYF	TGTGCCAGCGTCAGGGGGACTGGCGAGACCCAGTACTTC
TRBV7-9	TRBD2	TRBJ2-1	-	CASSLMGLAGEVEQFF	TGTGCCAGCAGCTTAATGGGACTAGCGGGAGAAGTTGAGCAGTTCTTC
TRBV5-5	TRBD1	TRBJ2-7	-	CASRRTGNSNHEQYF	TGTGCCAGCAGAAGGACAGGGAATAGTAACCACGAGCAGTACTTC
TRBV4-1	-	TRBJ2-5	few	CASSQDLGGQETQYF	TGCGCCAGCAGCCAAGATCTTGGAGGGCAAGAGACCCAGTACTTC
TRBV28	-	TRBJ2-7	-	CASSLLTIRRAYEQYF	TGTGCCAGCAGTTTATTGACTATACGTAGGGCCTACGAGCAGTACTTC
TRBV5-1	TRBD1	TRBJ1-2	-	CASSLVGTGHILYGYTF	TGCGCCAGCAGCTTGGTTGGGACAGGGCACATCCTCTATGGCTACACCTTC
TRBV6-6	TRBD2	TRBJ2-1	-	CASSYSTGGRRNEQFF	TGTGCCAGCAGTTACTCGACGGGCGGGAGACGGAATGAGCAGTTCTTC
TRBV19	-	TRBJ1-1	-	CASSVDRIRDTEAFF	TGTGCCAGTAGTGTTGACAGGATTAGGGACACTGAAGCTTTCTTT
TRBV6-5	-	TRBJ1-5	few	CASSYSSQGQSAQHF	TGTGCCAGCAGTTACTCGAGCCAGGGTCAATCGGCCCAGCATTTT
TRBV27	-	TRBJ2-7	few	CASSPAGPVGEQYF	TGTGCCAGCAGCCCCGCTGGGCCAGTCGGCGAGCAGTACTTC
TRBV11-2	TRBD1	TRBJ1-1	-	CASSLYRGARAFF	TGTGCCAGCAGCTTATACAGGGGAGCTCGCGCTTTCTTT
TRBV7-3	TRBD1	TRBJ2-7	once	CASSLDRANEQYF	TGTGCCAGCAGTCTTGACAGGGCAAACGAGCAGTACTTC
TRBV18	-	TRBJ1-4	-	CASSRNTGNNEKLFF	TGTGCCAGCTCACGCAACACAGGGAATAATGAAAAACTGTTTTTT
TRBV5-5	-	TRBJ2-4	once	CASSLDAGVDIQYF	TGTGCCAGCAGCTTAGACGCAGGGGTGGACATTCAGTACTTC
TRBV6-2/TRBV6-3	TRBD1	TRBJ1-2	-	CASSPTGIRGGYTF	TGTGCCAGCAGCCCGACAGGGATAAGAGGTGGCTACACCTTC
TRBV9	TRBD2	TRBJ2-3	-	CASSVGLAGGRPNTGYGPDTQYF	TGTGCCAGCAGCGTAGGGCTAGCGGGAGGTCGGCCTAACACCGGGTACGGCCCAGATACGCAGTATTTT
TRBV2	TRBD1	TRBJ2-2	-	CASSLTGGAGLGGELFF	TGTGCCAGCAGTCTGACAGGGGGCGCGGGGCTCGGCGGGGAGCTGTTTTTT
TRBV7-3	-	TRBJ2-4	-	CASSSGGGSSAKNIQYF	TGTGCCAGCAGCTCCGGAGGAGGGAGCTCAGCCAAAAACATTCAGTACTTC
TRBV18	TRBD1	TRBJ1-1	-	CASSRYRGETATEAFF	TGTGCCAGCTCACGTTACAGGGGGGAAACAGCGACTGAAGCTTTCTTT
TRBV30	-	TRBJ1-2	-	CAGRERRIYGYTF	TGTGCCGGCAGGGAACGGAGAATCTATGGCTACACCTTC
TRBV28	-	TRBJ1-6	-	CASTSRGGGVRNSPLHF	TGTGCCAGCACCTCCCGGGGGGGAGGGGTTAGGAATTCACCCCTCCACTTT
TRBV7-9	TRBD2	TRBJ2-3	-	CASSLTSGTSTDTQYF	TGTGCCAGCAGCTTAACTAGCGGGACTAGCACAGATACGCAGTATTTT
TRBV27	TRBD2	TRBJ2-2	few	CASSYDSGSRAGELFF	TGTGCCAGCAGTTATGATAGCGGGAGTAGGGCCGGGGAGCTGTTTTTT
TRBV11-2	-	TRBJ1-3	-	CASSRHGGTSGNTIYF	TGTGCCAGCAGCCGACACGGGGGGACCTCTGGAAACACCATATATTTT
TRBV6-2/TRBV6-3	-	TRBJ1-5	-	CASSYATPGVGNQPQHF	TGTGCCAGCAGTTACGCTACGCCAGGCGTTGGCAATCAGCCCCAGCATTTT
TRBV6-2/TRBV6-3	-	TRBJ1-2	-	CASTPRAERVYGYTF	TGTGCCAGCACCCCAAGGGCCGAGAGGGTCTATGGCTACACCTTC
TRBV5-1	TRBD1	TRBJ2-7	-	CASSLGQGTAYEQYF	TGCGCCAGCAGTTTGGGACAGGGAACGGCCTACGAGCAGTACTTC
TRBV6-5	TRBD1	TRBJ1-1	-	CASSNPQGMNTEAFF	TGTGCCAGCAGTAACCCACAGGGGATGAACACTGAAGCTTTCTTT
TRBV15	TRBD1	TRBJ2-1	-	CATSRVWETGFPEQFF	TGTGCCACCAGCAGAGTGTGGGAGACAGGGTTTCCTGAGCAGTTCTTC
TRBV27	-	TRBJ2-6	-	CASSYSGGSGANVLTF	TGTGCCAGCAGTTACTCCGGGGGCTCTGGGGCCAACGTCCTGACTTTC
TRBV14	-	TRBJ2-5	-	CASSHPRASAHLDF	TGTGCCAGCAGCCACCCCCGGGCTAGCGCGCACTTGGACTTC
TRBV4-1	-	TRBJ2-5	few	CASSQDWRAKGRLTQYF	TGCGCCAGCAGCCAAGATTGGAGGGCTAAGGGGCGGTTGACCCAGTACTTC
TRBV7-8	TRBD2	TRBJ2-1	-	CASRQPGTSGRNNEQFF	TGTGCCAGCAGACAACCAGGGACTAGCGGGAGGAACAATGAGCAGTTCTTC
TRBV24-1	TRBD2	TRBJ2-3	-	CATSDKLSGRSSTDTQYF	TGTGCCACCAGTGATAAACTTAGCGGGAGGTCCAGCACAGATACGCAGTATTTT
TRBV27	TRBD1	TRBJ1-3	-	CASSLQGDGNTIYF	TGTGCCAGCAGTTTGCAGGGGGACGGAAACACCATATATTTT
TRBV19	-	TRBJ1-2	-	CASSIARVTGYTF	TGTGCCAGTAGTATAGCCAGGGTGACTGGCTACACCTTC
TRBV9	-	TRBJ1-5	-	CASSVATWGGGSNQPQHF	TGTGCCAGCAGCGTAGCTACCTGGGGGGGCGGGAGCAATCAGCCCCAGCATTTT
TRBV27	-	TRBJ1-6	-	CASSRGGGYNSPLHF	TGTGCCAGCAGCCGGGGAGGCGGTTATAATTCACCCCTCCACTTT
TRBV5-1	-	TRBJ2-1	-	CASSRDHWRDEQFF	TGCGCCAGCAGCAGGGACCATTGGAGGGATGAGCAGTTCTTC
TRBV4-2	TRBD2	TRBJ2-7	-	CASSQEGTSGRYEQYF	TGTGCCAGCAGCCAAGAAGGGACTAGCGGGAGGTACGAGCAGTACTTC